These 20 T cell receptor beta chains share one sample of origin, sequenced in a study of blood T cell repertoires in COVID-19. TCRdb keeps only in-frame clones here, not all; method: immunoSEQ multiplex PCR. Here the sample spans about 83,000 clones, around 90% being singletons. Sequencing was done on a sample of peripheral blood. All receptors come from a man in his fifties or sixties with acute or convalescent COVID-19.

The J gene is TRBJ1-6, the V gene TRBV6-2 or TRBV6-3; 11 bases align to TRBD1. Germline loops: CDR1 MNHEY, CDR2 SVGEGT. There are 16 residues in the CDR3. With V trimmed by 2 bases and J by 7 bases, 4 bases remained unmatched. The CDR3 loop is CASSYPGQGANSPLHF. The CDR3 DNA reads TGTGCCAGCAGTTACCCAGGACAGGGGGCGAATTCACCCCTCCACTTT.

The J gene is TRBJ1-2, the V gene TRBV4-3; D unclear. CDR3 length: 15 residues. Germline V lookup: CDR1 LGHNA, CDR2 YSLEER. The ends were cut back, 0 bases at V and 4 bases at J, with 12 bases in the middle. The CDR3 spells CASSQDRGGTYGYTF. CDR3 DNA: TGCGCCAGCAGCCAAGATCGGGGAGGAACCTATGGCTACACCTTC.

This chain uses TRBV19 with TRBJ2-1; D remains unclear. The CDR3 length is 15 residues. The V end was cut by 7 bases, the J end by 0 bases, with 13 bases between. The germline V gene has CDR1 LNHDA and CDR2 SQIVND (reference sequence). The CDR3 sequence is CASTERSSSYNEQFF. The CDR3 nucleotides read TGTGCCAGTACCGAGCGATCGAGCTCCTACAATGAGCAGTTCTTC.

In DNA, the CDR3 is TGTGCCAGCAGTTTAGGCGGTGCTAACTATGGCTACACCTTC. Amino acid sequence: CASSLGGANYGYTF. The chain links TRBV27 to TRBJ1-2, with D unclear. This CDR3 is 14 amino acids long. Trimming removed 2 bases from V and 0 bases from J, with 7 bases in between. Per germline, CDR1 MNHEY and CDR2 SMNVEV (reference sequence).

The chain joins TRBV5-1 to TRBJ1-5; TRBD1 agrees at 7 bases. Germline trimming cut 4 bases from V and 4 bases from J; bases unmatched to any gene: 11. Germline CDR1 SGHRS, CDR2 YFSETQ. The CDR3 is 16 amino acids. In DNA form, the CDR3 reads TGCGCCAGCAGCCCCCGGGACAGCCCCAGGAATCAGCCCCAGCATTTT. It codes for CASSPRDSPRNQPQHF.

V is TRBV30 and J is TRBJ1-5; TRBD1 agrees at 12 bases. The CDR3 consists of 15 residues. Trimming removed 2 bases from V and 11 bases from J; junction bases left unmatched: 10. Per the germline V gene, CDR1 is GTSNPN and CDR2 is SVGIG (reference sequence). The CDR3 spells CAWSSRDRGHLAQHF. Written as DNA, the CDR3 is TGTGCCTGGAGTTCCCGGGACAGGGGGCATCTGGCCCAGCATTTT.

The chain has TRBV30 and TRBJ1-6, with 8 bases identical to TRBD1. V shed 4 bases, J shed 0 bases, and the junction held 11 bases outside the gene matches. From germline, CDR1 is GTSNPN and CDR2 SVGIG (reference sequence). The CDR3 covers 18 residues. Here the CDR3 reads CAWKLDRDISSYNSPLHF. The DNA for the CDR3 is TGTGCCTGGAAACTGGACAGGGATATTAGCTCCTATAATTCACCCCTCCACTTT.

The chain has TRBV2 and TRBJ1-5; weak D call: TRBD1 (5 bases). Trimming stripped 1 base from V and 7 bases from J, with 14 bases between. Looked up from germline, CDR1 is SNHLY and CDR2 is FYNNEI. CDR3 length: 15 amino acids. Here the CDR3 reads CASSEERGGGQPQHF. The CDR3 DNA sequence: TGTGCCAGCAGTGAAGAGAGGGGAGGAGGACAGCCCCAGCATTTT.

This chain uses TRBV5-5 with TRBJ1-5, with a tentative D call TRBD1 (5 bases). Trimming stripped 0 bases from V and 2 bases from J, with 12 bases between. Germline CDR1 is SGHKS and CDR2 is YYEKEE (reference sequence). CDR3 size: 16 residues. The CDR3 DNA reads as TGTGCCAGCAGCTTGGTTTACGTAGGGGGCAATCAGCCCCAGCATTTT. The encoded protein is CASSLVYVGGNQPQHF.

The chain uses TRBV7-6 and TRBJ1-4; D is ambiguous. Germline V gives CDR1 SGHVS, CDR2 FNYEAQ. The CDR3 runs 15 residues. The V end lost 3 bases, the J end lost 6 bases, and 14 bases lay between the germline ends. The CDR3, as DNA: TGTGCCAGCAGCTTTACTGATAGTACCGATGAAAAACTGTTTTTT. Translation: CASSFTDSTDEKLFF. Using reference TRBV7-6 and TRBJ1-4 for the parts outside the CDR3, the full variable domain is GAGVSQSPRYKVTKRGQDVALRCDPISGHVSLYWYRQALGQGPEFLTYFNYEAQQDKSGLPNDRFSAERPEGSISTLTIQRTEQRDSAMYRCASSFTDSTDEKLFFGSGTQLSVL.

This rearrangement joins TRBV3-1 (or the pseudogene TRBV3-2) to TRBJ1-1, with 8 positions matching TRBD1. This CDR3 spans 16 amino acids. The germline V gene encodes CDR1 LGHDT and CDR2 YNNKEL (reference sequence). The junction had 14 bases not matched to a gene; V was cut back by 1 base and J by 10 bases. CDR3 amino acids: CASSQGPDRVSRIAFF. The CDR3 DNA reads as TGTGCCAGCAGCCAAGGTCCGGACAGGGTCTCACGGATAGCTTTCTTT.

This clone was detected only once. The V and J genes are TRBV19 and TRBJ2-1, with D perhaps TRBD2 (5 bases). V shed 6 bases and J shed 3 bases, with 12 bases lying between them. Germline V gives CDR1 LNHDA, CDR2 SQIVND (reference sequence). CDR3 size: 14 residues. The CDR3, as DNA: TGTGCCAGTAGCAGGACTGGGAGCTACAATGAGCAGTTCTTC. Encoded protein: CASSRTGSYNEQFF.

The CDR3 nucleotides are TGTGCCTGGAGTGTACTAGGCTTTAACTATGGCTACACCTTC. Encoded protein: CAWSVLGFNYGYTF. This chain connects TRBV30 to TRBJ1-2, with D hard to call. Germline V gives CDR1 GTSNPN, CDR2 SVGIG (reference sequence). This CDR3 contains 14 residues. V was trimmed by 0 bases and J by 1 base, leaving 9 bases between them.

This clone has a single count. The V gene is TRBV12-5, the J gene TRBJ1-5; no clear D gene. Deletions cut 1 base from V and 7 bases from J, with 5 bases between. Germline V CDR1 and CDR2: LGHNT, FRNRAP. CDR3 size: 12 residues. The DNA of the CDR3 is TGTGCTAGTGGTTTGGACACACAGCCCCAGCATTTT. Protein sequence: CASGLDTQPQHF.

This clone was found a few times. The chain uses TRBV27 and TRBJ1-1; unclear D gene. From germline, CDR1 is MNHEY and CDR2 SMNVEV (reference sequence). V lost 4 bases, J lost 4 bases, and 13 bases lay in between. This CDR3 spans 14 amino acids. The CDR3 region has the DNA TGTGCCAGCAGTTCCTTTGGCCCCAGCACTGAAGCTTTCTTT. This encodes CASSSFGPSTEAFF.

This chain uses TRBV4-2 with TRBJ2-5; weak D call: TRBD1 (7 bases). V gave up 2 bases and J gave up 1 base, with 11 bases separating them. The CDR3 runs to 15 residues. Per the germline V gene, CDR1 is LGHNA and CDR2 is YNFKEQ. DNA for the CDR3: TGTGCCAGCAGCCAAACGGGGGACAGCCAAGAGACCCAGTACTTC. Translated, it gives CASSQTGDSQETQYF.

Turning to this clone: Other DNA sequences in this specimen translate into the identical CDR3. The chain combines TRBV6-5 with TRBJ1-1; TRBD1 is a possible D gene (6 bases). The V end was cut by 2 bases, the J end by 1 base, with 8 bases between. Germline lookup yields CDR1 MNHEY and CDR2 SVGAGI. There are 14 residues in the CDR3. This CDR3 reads CASSYLQGNTEAFF. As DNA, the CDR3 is TGTGCCAGCAGTTACCTACAGGGGAACACTGAAGCTTTCTTT.

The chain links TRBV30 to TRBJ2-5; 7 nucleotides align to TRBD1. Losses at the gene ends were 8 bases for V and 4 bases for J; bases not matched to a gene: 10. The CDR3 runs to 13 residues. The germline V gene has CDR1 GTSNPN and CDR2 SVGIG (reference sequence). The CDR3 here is CASTNRGGETQYF. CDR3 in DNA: TGTGCCAGTACAAACAGGGGCGGAGAGACCCAGTACTTC.

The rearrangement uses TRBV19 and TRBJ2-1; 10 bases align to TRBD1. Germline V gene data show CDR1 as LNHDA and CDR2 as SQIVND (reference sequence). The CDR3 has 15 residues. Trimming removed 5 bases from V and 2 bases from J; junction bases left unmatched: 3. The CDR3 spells CASSQGQGTYNEQFF. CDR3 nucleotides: TGTGCCAGTAGTCAGGGACAGGGGACCTACAATGAGCAGTTCTTC.

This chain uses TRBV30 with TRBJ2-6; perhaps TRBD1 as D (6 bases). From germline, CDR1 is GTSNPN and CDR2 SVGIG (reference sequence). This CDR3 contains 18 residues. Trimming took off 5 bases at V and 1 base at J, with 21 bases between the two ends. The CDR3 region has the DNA TGTGCCTGGCCCAGGGGCTTCGGGCCCTCTTCTGGGGCCAACGTCCTGACTTTC. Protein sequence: CAWPRGFGPSSGANVLTF. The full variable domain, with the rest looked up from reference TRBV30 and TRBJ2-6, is SQTIHQWPATLVQPVGSPLSLECTVEGTSNPNLYWYRQAAGRGLQLLFYSVGIGQISSEVPQNLSASRPQDRQFILSSKKLLLSDSGFYLCAWPRGFGPSSGANVLTFGAGSRLTVL.